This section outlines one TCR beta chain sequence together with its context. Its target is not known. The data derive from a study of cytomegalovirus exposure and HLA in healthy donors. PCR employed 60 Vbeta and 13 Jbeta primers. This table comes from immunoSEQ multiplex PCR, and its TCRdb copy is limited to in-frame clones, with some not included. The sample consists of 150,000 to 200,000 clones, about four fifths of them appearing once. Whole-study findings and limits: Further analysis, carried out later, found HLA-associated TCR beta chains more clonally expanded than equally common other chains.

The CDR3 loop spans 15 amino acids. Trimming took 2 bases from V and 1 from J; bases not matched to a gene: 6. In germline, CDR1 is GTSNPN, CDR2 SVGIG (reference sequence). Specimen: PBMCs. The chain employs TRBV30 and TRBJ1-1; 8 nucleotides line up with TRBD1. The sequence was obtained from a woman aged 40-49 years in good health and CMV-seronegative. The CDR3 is CAWSIPGTGNTEAFF. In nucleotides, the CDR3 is TGTGCCTGGAGTATCCCTGGGACAGGGAACACTGAAGCTTTCTTT. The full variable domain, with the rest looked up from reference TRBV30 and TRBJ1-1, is SQTIHQWPATLVQPVGSPLSLECTVEGTSNPNLYWYRQAAGRGLQLLFYSVGIGQISSEVPQNLSASRPQDRQFILSSKKLLLSDSGFYLCAWSIPGTGNTEAFFGQGTRLTVV.